A single sample gave rise to the 22 T cell receptor beta chains below, sequenced in a study of T cells in Graves' hyperthyroidism and ophthalmopathy. RNA transcripts gave rise to amplified TCR beta CDR3 regions. The TCR CDR3 was amplified in a first-round RT-PCR using the HTBI primer set. TCRdb re-called the multiplex PCR reads through MiXCR, storing one row per CDR3 protein. The table has hundreds of thousands of distinct CDR3 sequences, about 24% seen once; the top ten hold about 11%. Sequenced: blood. The receptors shown here come from a woman in her 30s with Graves' ophthalmopathy.

This clonotype was found many times. This chain uses TRBV29-1 with TRBJ2-5; 7 bases map to TRBD2. Germline V gene data show CDR1 as SQVTM and CDR2 as ANQGSEA. The CDR3 is 11 amino acids. V was pared by 7 bases and J by 5 bases, with 4 bases of the junction left unmatched. CDR3 residues: CSAVGGETQYF. The CDR3, as DNA: TGCAGCGCTGTGGGAGGGGAGACCCAGTACTTC. Complete variable domain (other parts from reference TRBV29-1 and TRBJ2-5): SAVISQKPSRDICQRGTSLTIQCQVDSQVTMMFWYRQQPGQSLTLIATANQGSEATYESGFVIDKFPISRPNLTFSTLTVSNMSPEDSSIYLCSAVGGETQYFGPGTRLLVL.

The V and J genes are TRBV6-1 and TRBJ1-1, with no clear D. Germline V gene lookup returns CDR1 MNHNS and CDR2 SASEGT. Trimming left V 5 bases short and J 6 bases short, with 10 bases between. The length of the CDR3 is 12 residues. The DNA of the CDR3 is TGTGCCAGCAGTACCCGGACGGCTGAAGCTTTCTTT. Its protein product is CASSTRTAEAFF.

In this sample, this clonotype turned up many times. In DNA form, the CDR3 reads TGTGCCAGCAGTGAGCAGGGACCTGGAAACACCATATATTTT. Protein product: CASSEQGPGNTIYF. This chain connects TRBV2 to TRBJ1-3, with a weak D call TRBD1 (5 bases). Trimming took off 3 bases at V and 2 bases at J, with 8 bases between the two ends. Germline CDR1 is SNHLY and CDR2 is FYNNEI. The length of the CDR3 is 14 residues.

This clonotype was detected ten times or more. The chain combines TRBV6-2 or TRBV6-3 with TRBJ1-1; D ambiguous. Germline V CDR1 and CDR2: MNHEY, SVGEGT. The CDR3 has 13 amino acids. Trimming shortened V by 0 bases and J by 1 base, and 3 bases separated the two germline ends. The CDR3: CASSYSANTEAFF. CDR3 in DNA: TGTGCCAGCAGTTACTCAGCGAACACTGAAGCTTTCTTT.

This clonotype was found many times. The rearrangement joins TRBV7-8 to TRBJ2-7; TRBD2 agrees at 8 bases. Trimming at V came to 2 bases and at J to 4 bases, leaving 4 bases not matched to a gene. Germline V gene sequence: CDR1 SGHVS, CDR2 FQNEAQ. The CDR3 loop spans 14 amino acids. The CDR3 reads CASSLRLASYEQYF. CDR3 sequence (DNA): TGTGCCAGCAGCTTAAGACTAGCGAGTTACGAGCAGTACTTC.

The chain combines TRBV14 with TRBJ2-5; TRBD2 might be the D (5 bases). The CDR3 runs 14 residues. CDR1 and CDR2 (germline): SGHDN, FVKESK. Trimming cost V 0 bases and J 7 bases, with 12 bases left between them. This CDR3 is CASSQDPGSATQYF. As DNA, the CDR3 is TGTGCCAGCAGCCAAGATCCGGGATCGGCGACCCAGTACTTC. Drawing the rest from reference TRBV14 and TRBJ2-5, the complete variable domain is EAGVTQFPSHSVIEKGQTVTLRCDPISGHDNLYWYRRVMGKEIKFLLHFVKESKQDESGMPNNRFLAERTGGTYSTLKVQPAELEDSGVYFCASSQDPGSATQYFGPGTRLLVL.

The V call is TRBV20-1, the J call TRBJ1-2; 8 positions match TRBD1. Germline V gene sequence: CDR1 DFQATT, CDR2 SNEGSKA (reference sequence). V was pared by 0 bases and J by 8 bases, with 14 bases of the junction left unmatched. CDR3 length equals 16 residues. CDR3 DNA sequence: TGCAGTGCTAGAGAGCGCTGGACAGGGCTTTCGGGAGGCTACACCTTC. Protein: CSARERWTGLSGGYTF.

This chain joins TRBV4-1 and TRBJ1-2; D perhaps matches TRBD1 (5 bases). V dropped 0 bases and J dropped 2 bases, with 13 bases sitting between them. The CDR3 sequence is 16 residues long. CDR1 is MGHRA, CDR2 YSYEKL, per germline. This CDR3 reads CASSQDTGVGNYGYTF. CDR3 DNA: TGCGCCAGCAGCCAAGATACAGGAGTGGGCAACTATGGCTACACCTTC.

This rearrangement joins TRBV20-1 to TRBJ2-7, with D uncertain. This CDR3 comprises 14 residues. CDR1 and CDR2 from the germline V gene are DFQATT and SNEGSKA (reference sequence). Trimming took 3 bases from V and 6 from J, leaving 18 bases between them. The CDR3 nucleotides read TGCAGTGCTAGTAACCAGTTAATTCTCTCCGAGCAGTACTTC. Protein product: CSASNQLILSEQYF.

This clonotype was found many times. The CDR3 DNA reads as TGTGCCAGCAGTTCGGCAGGTTACTACGAGCAGTACTTC. This gives the protein CASSSAGYYEQYF. J is TRBJ2-7 and V is TRBV12-3 or TRBV12-4; no clear D gene. The germline V and J ends were trimmed by 4 bases and 3 bases, with 10 bases remaining between them. This CDR3 comprises 13 residues.

The chain combines TRBV7-6 with TRBJ2-5; D is unresolved. The CDR3 has 14 residues. The V end was cut by 3 bases, the J end by 2 bases, with 10 bases between. Germline CDR1 and CDR2: SGHVS and FNYEAQ. The CDR3, as DNA: TGTGCCAGCAGCTTGGGTGAAGCACAAGAGACCCAGTACTTC. Its translation is CASSLGEAQETQYF.

The rearrangement links TRBV28 to TRBJ1-3, with D uncertain. V lost 2 bases to trimming and J lost 3 bases, with 11 bases between them. CDR1 is MDHEN and CDR2 is SYDVKM in the germline V gene. There are 15 residues in the CDR3. The CDR3 reads CASSLRPSSGNTIYF. The CDR3 bases are TGTGCCAGCAGTTTACGACCGTCAAGTGGAAACACCATATATTTT. The variable domain in full, completed from reference TRBV28 and TRBJ1-3, reads DVKVTQSSRYLVKRTGEKVFLECVQDMDHENMFWYRQDPGLGLRLIYFSYDVKMKEKGDIPEGYSVSREKKERFSLILESASTNQTSMYLCASSLRPSSGNTIYFGEGSWLTVV.

At least ten counts were recorded for this clonotype. The chain has TRBV6-1 and TRBJ1-2, with 9 bases aligning to TRBD1. V was clipped by 5 bases and J by 1 base; unmatched bases: 5. This CDR3 region has 15 residues. Looked up from germline, CDR1 is MNHNS and CDR2 is SASEGT. CDR3 sequence: CASSPGTGFNYGYTF. The CDR3 DNA follows: TGTGCCAGCAGTCCCGGGACAGGGTTTAACTATGGCTACACCTTC.

The J gene is TRBJ1-2, the V gene TRBV6-5; D unresolved. CDR1 and CDR2 from the germline V gene are MNHEY and SVGAGI. This CDR3 is 14 amino acids long. The V end was cut by 4 bases, the J end by 7 bases, with 16 bases between. The CDR3 region is CASSSAHPSGGYTF. CDR3 bases: TGTGCCAGCAGTTCCGCCCATCCGTCCGGTGGCTACACCTTC.

This clonotype was found many times. The chain links TRBV15 to TRBJ2-5; D perhaps matches TRBD1 (5 bases). This CDR3 contains 15 residues. Trimming shortened V by 0 bases and J by 5 bases, and 13 bases separated the two germline ends. Germline CDR1 reads LNHNV; CDR2 reads YYDKDF (reference sequence). CDR3 nucleotides: TGTGCCACCAGCAGAGATCTCCAGGGTGGGGAGACCCAGTACTTC. This codes for CATSRDLQGGETQYF.

This clonotype was observed many times. V and J are TRBV28 and TRBJ2-5; D remains unclear. CDR3 length: 14 amino acids. CDR1 and CDR2 (germline): MDHEN, SYDVKM. V lost 2 bases, J lost 2 bases, and 9 bases lay in between. The CDR3 region is CASSLVRIQETQYF. The CDR3 DNA sequence: TGTGCCAGCAGTTTAGTTCGGATTCAAGAGACCCAGTACTTC.

The V gene is TRBV13, the J gene TRBJ2-7, with 13 bases lining up with TRBD2. The CDR3 runs to 16 residues. Germline values: CDR1 PRHDT, CDR2 FYEKMQ (reference sequence). The V and J ends lost 5 bases and 2 bases, in that order; junction bases with no gene match: 6. DNA for the CDR3: TGTGCCAGCAGCCCGGTGACTAGCGGGGGGCCCTACGAGCAGTACTTC. Protein sequence: CASSPVTSGGPYEQYF.

The chain is built from TRBV7-9 and TRBJ1-5; D possibly corresponds to TRBD1 (5 bases). The CDR3 spans 15 residues. The V end lost 0 bases, the J end lost 7 bases, and 13 bases lay between the germline ends. CDR1 is SEHNR, CDR2 FQNEAQ, per germline (reference sequence). This CDR3 reads CASSLAAQGLQPQHF. CDR3 nucleotides: TGTGCCAGCAGCTTAGCCGCCCAGGGCTTACAGCCCCAGCATTTT.

This clonotype has ten or more counts. The chain has TRBV9 and TRBJ2-5, with 10 bases lining up with TRBD1. The ends lost 0 bases at V and 1 base at J; junction bases unmatched: 3. Per the germline V gene, CDR1 is SGDLS and CDR2 is YYNGEE. CDR3 size: 16 residues. The chain's CDR3 is CASSVGGTGAQETQYF. The CDR3 DNA follows: TGTGCCAGCAGCGTAGGAGGGACAGGGGCCCAAGAGACCCAGTACTTC.

This clonotype was counted many times. This chain joins TRBV27 and TRBJ2-7, with D maybe TRBD2 (5 bases). Trimming left V 8 bases short and J 5 bases short, with 16 bases between. The CDR3 has 13 amino acids. Germline values: CDR1 MNHEY, CDR2 SMNVEV (reference sequence). The CDR3 nucleotides are TGTGCCAGCTCCGGACTTCTCTTCAACGAGCAGTACTTC. Translating it yields CASSGLLFNEQYF.

On this clonotype: With a much larger clone just one base away, this may be a read error. J is TRBJ2-5 and V is TRBV2; D could derive from TRBD1 or TRBD2 (5 bases each). Germline V gene data show CDR1 as SNHLY and CDR2 as FYNNEI. Trimming removed 4 bases from V and 8 bases from J, with 11 bases in between. CDR3 length: 12 residues. The CDR3 loop reads CASSGGVDTQYF. DNA of the CDR3: TGTGCCAGCAGTGGAGGGGTAGATACCCAGTACTTC.

The genes are TRBV5-5 and TRBJ2-4, with D perhaps TRBD1 (5 bases). The CDR3 consists of 14 residues. In germline, CDR1 is SGHKS, CDR2 YYEKEE (reference sequence). V lost 5 bases to trimming and J lost 6 bases, with 15 bases between them. The CDR3 loop is CASSLQEGGNIQYF. DNA of the CDR3: TGTGCCAGCAGTCTACAGGAAGGTGGAAACATTCAGTACTTC.